This T cell receptor (beta chain) is drawn from a study of blood T cell repertoires in COVID-19. Study-level information: The United States, Italy and Spain provided the acute and convalescent COVID-19 samples. The analysed material was cDNA or gDNA that came from T cells, B-cell-depleted T cells, or PBMCs.

Original handling: Reference gene primers were amplified, and this amplification served to estimate nucleated cell counts. Method: immunoSEQ multiplex PCR; TCRdb's copy keeps in-frame clones and lacks some. V, J and clone size derive from that table, while D and trimming were established from the DNA sequence. The table has approximately 38,000 clones, 87% seen once. V lost 5 bases and J lost 5, with 21 bases in between. CDR1 and CDR2 from the germline V gene are LGHNA and YSLEER. The CDR3 runs to 17 residues. This chain joins TRBV4-3 and TRBJ2-2, with D possibly being TRBD1 (6 bases). The receptor's source is a human donor in a cohort sampled during active COVID-19. Sequencing was done on a sample of peripheral blood. The CDR3 reads CASSGVGVTTGTGELFF. The CDR3 bases are TGCGCCAGCAGCGGGGTCGGGGTAACGACAGGAACCGGGGAGCTGTTTTTT.